These 21 T cell receptor beta chains came from one sample sequenced in a study of shared clonotypes between healthy human individuals. Sequencing was performed with immunoSEQ multiplex PCR; in TCRdb, only in-frame clones are kept and a portion is missing. There are about 2.4 million clones in the sample; approximately 93% occur only once, and roughly 0.39% lies in the top ten. Sequencing was carried out using naive CD4+ T cells from PBMCs. As for subset: CD45RA+ positively selected. Source of these receptors: a man aged 18-30 years in good health. Some clones in this sample may be carry-over from other donors' samples.

J is TRBJ2-5 and V is TRBV29-1; 11 bases fit TRBD1. Germline lookup yields CDR1 SQVTM and CDR2 ANQGSEA. The CDR3 is 16 residues long. V was clipped by 1 base and J by 4 bases; unmatched bases: 8. The CDR3: CSVEARDRGFRETQYF. The CDR3 region has the DNA TGCAGCGTTGAAGCGCGGGACAGGGGGTTTCGAGAGACCCAGTACTTC.

This sequence joins TRBV6-5 and TRBJ1-5; possible D gene TRBD1, 5 bases. V lost 3 bases and J lost 11, with 17 bases in between. The CDR3 sequence is 14 residues long. Germline V gene sequence: CDR1 MNHEY, CDR2 SVGAGI. The CDR3 region has the DNA TGTGCCAGCAGTTATGGAGGGGATTTCTCGACCCAGCATTTT. As protein: CASSYGGDFSTQHF.

Here the CDR3 DNA reads TGCGCCAGCACGTCACCCGGGACTAGCGGGAGTTACTATGAGCAGTTCTTC. Translating it yields CASTSPGTSGSYYEQFF. The chain employs TRBV5-1 and TRBJ2-1, with 14 nucleotides matching TRBD2. J was trimmed by 8 bases and V by 6 bases; bases with no gene match: 13. Germline V lookup: CDR1 SGHRS, CDR2 YFSETQ. This CDR3 spans 17 amino acids.

The chain couples TRBV18 to TRBJ1-2; TRBD1 matches at 7 bases. The V gene end was trimmed by 6 bases and the J gene end by 4 bases; junction bases not matched to a gene: 8. The V gene's germline CDR1 is KGHSH and CDR2 LQKENI. This CDR3 spans 14 amino acids. The DNA for the CDR3 is TGTGCCAGCTCGCCCGACAGGGAGGTCTATGGCTACACCTTC. Translating gives CASSPDREVYGYTF.

J is TRBJ2-5 and V is TRBV7-2; 9 bases map to TRBD2. Germline assignment: CDR1 SGHTA and CDR2 FQGNSA. The CDR3 contains 14 residues. The ends lost 5 bases at V and 13 bases at J; junction bases unmatched: 14. The CDR3 nucleotides are TGTGCCAGCAGCACCTTCCTGGGGCTAGCGGGACCGTACTTC. It encodes CASSTFLGLAGPYF.

The chain uses TRBV28 and TRBJ2-3, with 8 bases matching TRBD1. V trimming: 6 bases; J trimming: 2 bases; junction bases outside the gene matches: 4. The CDR3 is 14 amino acids. CDR1 is MDHEN and CDR2 is SYDVKM in the germline V gene. CDR3 amino acids: CASRPQGATDTQYF. In DNA, the CDR3 is TGTGCCAGCAGGCCCCAGGGGGCCACAGATACGCAGTATTTT. The entire variable domain, with the rest obtained from reference TRBV28 and TRBJ2-3, is as follows: DVKVTQSSRYLVKRTGEKVFLECVQDMDHENMFWYRQDPGLGLRLIYFSYDVKMKEKGDIPEGYSVSREKKERFSLILESASTNQTSMYLCASRPQGATDTQYFGPGTRLTVL.

The chain recombines TRBV5-1 with TRBJ1-5; tentatively, D is TRBD1 (5 bases). Looked up from germline, CDR1 is SGHRS and CDR2 is YFSETQ. Trimming left V 4 bases short and J 4 bases short, with 12 bases between. The length of the CDR3 is 14 residues. CDR3 region: CASSPDIGNQPQHF. Written as DNA, the CDR3 is TGCGCCAGCAGCCCGGACATTGGGAATCAGCCCCAGCATTTT.

This clone has just one count. This specimen includes other DNA sequences encoding the same CDR3. The V gene is TRBV27, the J gene TRBJ2-1, with 7 nucleotides matching TRBD2. There are 14 residues in the CDR3. The germline gives CDR1 MNHEY, CDR2 SMNVEV (reference sequence). V dropped 1 base and J dropped 4; count of bases not matched to a gene: 1. CDR3 DNA: TGTGCCAGCAGTTTATTGGGAGGGTACAATGAGCAGTTCTTC. Amino acid sequence: CASSLLGGYNEQFF.

This clone was seen only once. This chain joins TRBV5-4 and TRBJ1-1, with D possibly matching TRBD1 (6 bases). Trimming took off 4 bases at V and 4 bases at J, with 23 bases between the two ends. CDR1 is SGHNT, CDR2 YYREEE, per germline (reference sequence). The CDR3 is 17 residues long. CDR3 loop: CASSRDTFLKGGTEAFF. In DNA, the CDR3 is TGTGCCAGCAGCCGAGATACCTTTTTAAAAGGGGGCACTGAAGCTTTCTTT.

The genes are TRBV19 and TRBJ2-5; no firm D call. CDR3 length: 12 residues. Germline loops: CDR1 LNHDA, CDR2 SQIVND (reference sequence). V was trimmed by 5 bases and J by 7 bases, leaving 11 bases between them. The CDR3 is CASSPHPRTQYF. The CDR3 nucleotides read TGTGCCAGTAGTCCCCACCCAAGGACCCAGTACTTC.

V usage is TRBV15 and J usage is TRBJ2-1; 9 nucleotides agree with TRBD1. Germline-derived CDR1 and CDR2 are LNHNV and YYDKDF (reference sequence). V dropped 9 bases and J dropped 3; count of bases not matched to a gene: 6. This CDR3 has 14 amino acids. CDR3 residues: CATEQGASYNEQFF. The CDR3, as DNA: TGTGCCACGGAACAGGGGGCGAGCTACAATGAGCAGTTCTTC.

CDR3 sequence (DNA): TGTGCCAGCAACCGACAGGGGGGCACCGGGGAGCTGTTTTTT. Translation gives CASNRQGGTGELFF. The rearrangement uses TRBV6-6 and TRBJ2-2, with 9 bases matching TRBD1. The J segment lost 4 bases and the V segment lost 7 bases, leaving 4 bases of the junction unmatched. The CDR3 loop spans 14 amino acids. Germline lookup yields CDR1 MNHNY and CDR2 SVGAGI (reference sequence).

The chain joins TRBV6-1 to TRBJ1-2; 9 bases line up with TRBD1. The ends lost 6 bases at V and 8 bases at J; junction bases unmatched: 10. Germline values: CDR1 MNHNS, CDR2 SASEGT. The CDR3 runs to 14 residues. The CDR3 reads CASRAGTGPLGYTF. As DNA, the CDR3 is TGTGCCAGCAGGGCCGGGACAGGGCCCCTAGGCTACACCTTC.

The rearrangement uses TRBV6-4 and TRBJ2-7; D is tentatively TRBD1 or TRBD2 (6 bases each). Deletions cut 5 bases from V and 0 bases from J, with 14 bases between. The CDR3 loop spans 15 amino acids. Germline CDR1 reads MRHNA; CDR2 reads SNTAGT. The CDR3 reads CASSPEQGGSYEQYF. CDR3 DNA: TGTGCCAGCAGTCCCGAACAGGGAGGCTCCTACGAGCAGTACTTC.

J is TRBJ1-6 and V is TRBV15; possibly TRBD1 for D (5 bases). This CDR3 comprises 15 residues. Per germline, CDR1 LNHNV and CDR2 YYDKDF (reference sequence). V gave up 6 bases and J gave up 2 bases, with 11 bases separating them. CDR3 amino acids: CATRNRGPYNSPLHF. CDR3 DNA: TGTGCCACCAGAAATAGGGGACCCTATAATTCACCCCTCCACTTT.

This rearrangement joins TRBV7-6 to TRBJ2-1; D gene unclear. The CDR3 has 16 amino acids. Per germline, CDR1 SGHVS and CDR2 FNYEAQ. V lost 1 base to trimming and J lost 2 bases, with 12 bases between them. This chain's CDR3 is CASSLEVDPTYNEQFF. The DNA of the CDR3 is TGTGCCAGCAGCTTAGAGGTGGATCCAACCTACAATGAGCAGTTCTTC.

The J gene is TRBJ2-5, the V gene TRBV11-2; TRBD1 aligns across 7 bases. This CDR3 has 18 residues. Per the germline V gene, CDR1 is SGHAT and CDR2 is FQNNGV. Trimming cost V 4 bases and J 5 bases; bases outside gene matches: 19. The CDR3 loop is CASSYLDRSFQLGETQYF. The CDR3 DNA reads TGTGCCAGCAGCTATCTGGACAGGTCTTTCCAACTCGGGGAGACCCAGTACTTC.

V usage is TRBV5-6 and J usage is TRBJ2-1, with TRBD2 matching 10 bases. Unmatched junction bases numbered 4, after V lost 3 bases and J lost 4 bases. The germline CDR1 and CDR2 sequences are SGHDT and YYEEEE. The CDR3 is made up of 15 amino acids. The CDR3 nucleotides are TGTGCCAGCAGCTCTACGGGACTAGCGTACAATGAGCAGTTCTTC. It translates to CASSSTGLAYNEQFF.

In this sample, this clone turned up a few times. The chain recombines TRBV19 with TRBJ1-1; D call uncertain. CDR3 length equals 14 residues. Per the germline V gene, CDR1 is LNHDA and CDR2 is SQIVND (reference sequence). V was shortened by 4 bases and J by 7 bases, with 16 bases between the two germline ends. CDR3 nucleotide sequence: TGTGCCAGTAGTAAGTGGAGTAGAGGAGTTGAAGCTTTCTTT. Its protein product is CASSKWSRGVEAFF.

The CDR3 region has the DNA TGCAGCGTCGCGGGGACACGAAACACCGGGGAGCTGTTTTTT. The encoded protein is CSVAGTRNTGELFF. This rearrangement joins TRBV29-1 to TRBJ2-2; TRBD1 or TRBD2 may be the D gene (6 bases each). Germline loops: CDR1 SQVTM, CDR2 ANQGSEA. The CDR3 runs 14 residues. Trimming took off 6 bases at V and 2 bases at J, with 13 bases between the two ends.

The chain has TRBV2 and TRBJ2-1, with D perhaps matching TRBD2 (5 bases). CDR1 is SNHLY, CDR2 FYNNEI, per germline. The V end was cut by 6 bases, the J end by 0 bases, with 9 bases between. This CDR3 region has 14 residues. The CDR3 coding sequence is TGTGCCAGCAGCTGGGAGAGCTCCTACAATGAGCAGTTCTTC. It specifies CASSWESSYNEQFF.